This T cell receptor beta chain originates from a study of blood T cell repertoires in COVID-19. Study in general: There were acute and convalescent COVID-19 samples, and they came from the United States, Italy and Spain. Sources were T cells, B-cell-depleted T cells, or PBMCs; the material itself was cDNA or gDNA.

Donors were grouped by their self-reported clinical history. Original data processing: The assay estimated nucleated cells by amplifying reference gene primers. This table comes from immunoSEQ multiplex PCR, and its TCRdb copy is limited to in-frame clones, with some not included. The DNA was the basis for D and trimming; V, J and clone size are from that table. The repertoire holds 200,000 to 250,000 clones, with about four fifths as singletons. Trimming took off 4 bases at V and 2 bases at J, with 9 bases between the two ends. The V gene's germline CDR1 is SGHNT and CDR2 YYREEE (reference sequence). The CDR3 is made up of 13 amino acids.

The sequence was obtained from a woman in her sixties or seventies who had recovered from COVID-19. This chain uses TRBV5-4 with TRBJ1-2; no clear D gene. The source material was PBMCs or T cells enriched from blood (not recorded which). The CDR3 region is CASSPRENYGYTF. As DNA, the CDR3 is TGTGCCAGCAGCCCCCGCGAAAACTATGGCTACACCTTC.